The 26 T cell receptor beta chains below all came from one sample that was sequenced in a study of blood T cell repertoires in COVID-19. The method was immunoSEQ multiplex PCR; TCRdb's version includes in-frame clones alone and lacks a portion of them. This table holds roughly 440,000 clones, 70% to 90% found once. Material: peripheral blood. The source is a woman between 45 and 60 years old with COVID-19, enrolled during active disease.

For the CDR3, the DNA is TGTGCCAGCAGCTTAGATGTACAAGAGACCCAGTACTTC. This translates into CASSLDVQETQYF. This chain uses TRBV7-9 with TRBJ2-5; no firm D call. Per germline, CDR1 SEHNR and CDR2 FQNEAQ (reference sequence). The CDR3 covers 13 residues. The V end lost 1 base, the J end lost 2 bases, and 5 bases lay between the germline ends.

J is TRBJ1-2 and V is TRBV3-1 (or the pseudogene TRBV3-2), with D possibly matching TRBD1 (6 bases). Per the germline V gene, CDR1 is LGHDT and CDR2 is YNNKEL (reference sequence). This CDR3 comprises 14 residues. V lost 0 bases and J lost 8, with 13 bases in between. This chain's CDR3 is CASSQDAGARGYTF. CDR3 bases: TGTGCCAGCAGCCAAGATGCAGGGGCGCGAGGCTACACCTTC.

The V call is TRBV24-1, the J call TRBJ2-3; 9 nucleotides line up with TRBD2. The V gene end was trimmed by 4 bases and the J gene end by 3 bases; junction bases not matched to a gene: 10. CDR1 is KGHDR and CDR2 is SFDVKD in the germline V gene. CDR3 length: 17 amino acids. CDR3 nucleotides: TGTGCCACCAGTGACTCGACCCTAGCGGGGACTACAGATACGCAGTATTTT. This translates into CATSDSTLAGTTDTQYF.

The chain recombines TRBV12-3 or TRBV12-4 with TRBJ1-1; unclear D gene. Trimming left V 6 bases short and J 6 bases short, with 8 bases between. This CDR3 is built from 11 residues. Written as DNA, the CDR3 is TGTGCCAGCAGAGATGGCCCTGAAGCTTTCTTT. Translated: CASRDGPEAFF.

The J gene is TRBJ1-2, the V gene TRBV23-1; 7 nucleotides align to TRBD1. TRBV23-1 is an ORF for which the function is uncertain. Losses at the gene ends were 2 bases for V and 2 bases for J; bases not matched to a gene: 14. The CDR3 loop spans 18 amino acids. This CDR3 is CASSQGLDRVGRNYGYTF. In nucleotides, the CDR3 is TGCGCCAGCAGTCAAGGCCTAGACAGGGTGGGTAGGAACTATGGCTACACCTTC.

The chain carries TRBV11-2 and TRBJ2-2; D may be TRBD2 (6 bases). The germline V and J ends were trimmed by 4 bases and 3 bases, with 15 bases remaining between them. The germline V gene encodes CDR1 SGHAT and CDR2 FQNNGV. CDR3 length: 16 amino acids. This CDR3 is CASSSPGLSDTGELFF. CDR3 nucleotides: TGTGCCAGCAGCTCCCCAGGACTATCAGACACCGGGGAGCTGTTTTTT. Supplemented by reference TRBV11-2 and TRBJ2-2, the full variable domain reads EAGVAQSPRYKIIEKRQSVAFWCNPISGHATLYWYQQILGQGPKLLIQFQNNGVVDDSQLPKDRFSAERLKGVDSTLKIQPAKLEDSAVYLCASSSPGLSDTGELFFGEGSRLTVL.

The chain joins TRBV6-5 to TRBJ1-6; TRBD1 matches at 8 bases. This CDR3 comprises 14 residues. V lost 6 bases to trimming and J lost 10 bases; unmatched junction nucleotides: 8. Germline V gene data show CDR1 as MNHEY and CDR2 as SVGAGI. For the CDR3, the DNA is TGTGCCAGCAGGTTGGACAGGGTCGGGTCACCCCTCCACTTT. It yields the protein CASRLDRVGSPLHF.

The chain joins TRBV11-2 to TRBJ2-1; the D gene is possibly TRBD2 (7 bases). V was cut by 6 bases and J by 0 bases, with 18 bases left in between. The CDR3 totals 17 residues. Germline assignment: CDR1 SGHAT and CDR2 FQNNGV. CDR3: CASRIGEGGSSYNEQFF. The CDR3 DNA reads as TGTGCCAGCAGAATAGGGGAGGGGGGGAGCTCCTACAATGAGCAGTTCTTC.

The V and J genes are TRBV7-2 and TRBJ1-1; D is undetermined. The germline V and J ends were trimmed by 8 bases and 2 bases, with 6 bases remaining between them. There are 11 residues in the CDR3. Germline V gene lookup returns CDR1 SGHTA and CDR2 FQGNSA. CDR3 sequence: CASLLNTEAFF. CDR3 in DNA: TGTGCCAGCCTCCTAAACACTGAAGCTTTCTTT.

The chain uses TRBV27 and TRBJ1-2, with D perhaps matching TRBD1 (5 bases). CDR3 size: 13 residues. V was shortened by 6 bases and J by 2 bases, with 10 bases between the two germline ends. Germline loops: CDR1 MNHEY, CDR2 SMNVEV (reference sequence). Written as DNA, the CDR3 is TGTGCCAGCAGGACAGCTCCAAACTATGGCTACACCTTC. Translated: CASRTAPNYGYTF.

V usage is TRBV7-2 and J usage is TRBJ1-2; D is ambiguous. Germline V gives CDR1 SGHTA, CDR2 FQGNSA. V lost 5 bases and J lost 4, with 11 bases in between. The CDR3 runs to 13 residues. Written as DNA, the CDR3 is TGTGCCAGCAGCCCGGTGGCGGCCTATGGCTACACCTTC. It translates to CASSPVAAYGYTF.

The chain combines TRBV3-1 (or the pseudogene TRBV3-2) with TRBJ2-1, with TRBD2 as a possible D gene (5 bases). CDR3 size: 15 residues. Germline V gene sequence: CDR1 LGHDT, CDR2 YNNKEL (reference sequence). V dropped 4 bases and J dropped 6 bases, with 16 bases sitting between them. The CDR3, as DNA: TGTGCCAGCAGCCCCCGGCTCCGACTATTCAATGAGCAGTTCTTC. Its protein is CASSPRLRLFNEQFF.

The chain recombines TRBV2 with TRBJ1-6; 7 bases map to TRBD1. The V gene end was trimmed by 8 bases and the J gene end by 5 bases; junction bases not matched to a gene: 9. Germline V gene data show CDR1 as SNHLY and CDR2 as FYNNEI. The CDR3 sequence is 15 residues long. The CDR3 reads CASCRTGFNNSPLHF. In nucleotides, the CDR3 is TGTGCCAGCTGTCGGACAGGCTTTAATAATTCACCCCTCCACTTT. The variable domain in full, completed from reference TRBV2 and TRBJ1-6, reads EPEVTQTPSHQVTQMGQEVILRCVPISNHLYFYWYRQILGQKVEFLVSFYNNEISEKSEIFDDQFSVERPDGSNFTLKIRSTKLEDSAMYFCASCRTGFNNSPLHFGNGTRLTVT.

The chain joins TRBV6-5 to TRBJ1-1; D might be TRBD1 (6 bases). Trimming stripped 6 bases from V and 8 bases from J, with 7 bases between. This CDR3 comprises 10 residues. Germline V CDR1 and CDR2: MNHEY, SVGAGI. CDR3 DNA sequence: TGTGCCAGCAGGGGACAAGAAGCTTTCTTT. This encodes CASRGQEAFF.

Concerning this clone: A much more abundant neighbour one base away suggests this may be a read error. The rearrangement joins TRBV11-1 to TRBJ1-1; D unclear. CDR1 and CDR2 (germline): SGHAT, FQDESV (reference sequence). V shed 3 bases and J shed 1 base, with 6 bases lying between them. This CDR3 is 13 amino acids long. CDR3 DNA sequence: TGTGCCAGCAGCTTTACGGGGAACACTGAAGCTTTCTTT. Protein sequence: CASSFTGNTEAFF.

The chain uses TRBV5-1 and TRBJ1-1; 9 bases match TRBD1. The junction had 0 bases not matched to a gene; V was cut back by 5 bases and J by 1 base. The CDR3 totals 13 residues. Germline-derived CDR1 and CDR2 are SGHRS and YFSETQ. CDR3 bases: TGCGCCAGCAGGGGACAGGGGAACACTGAAGCTTTCTTT. Its translation is CASRGQGNTEAFF.

The chain employs TRBV29-1 and TRBJ1-2; 10 positions agree with TRBD1. The CDR3 consists of 13 residues. Germline loops: CDR1 SQVTM, CDR2 ANQGSEA. The V segment lost 6 bases and the J segment 5 bases; nucleotides outside the gene matches: 6. As DNA, the CDR3 is TGCAGCGTCCTGGGACAGGGGATTTATGGCTACACCTTC. As protein: CSVLGQGIYGYTF.

This clone was counted between two and nine times. V and J are TRBV5-1 and TRBJ1-1; 8 nucleotides align to TRBD1. This CDR3 spans 15 amino acids. CDR1 is SGHRS, CDR2 YFSETQ, per germline. The V segment lost 4 bases and the J segment 3 bases; nucleotides outside the gene matches: 8. CDR3 sequence reads: CASSPGGQEDTEAFF. The CDR3 DNA sequence: TGCGCCAGCAGCCCCGGGGGACAGGAGGACACTGAAGCTTTCTTT.

CDR3 DNA sequence: TGTGCCAGCAGCTGGACAGGGTTAGGGGAGCAGTACTTC. It is translated as CASSWTGLGEQYF. The chain carries TRBV5-8 and TRBJ2-7, with 8 positions matching TRBD1. Trimming cost V 3 bases and J 7 bases; bases outside gene matches: 6. CDR3 length: 13 residues. Germline assignment: CDR1 SGHTS and CDR2 YDEGEE.

This rearrangement joins TRBV19 to TRBJ1-1, with D tentatively TRBD1 (6 bases). This CDR3 has 15 amino acids. V lost 5 bases and J 4 bases, leaving 17 bases between the germline ends. Germline-derived CDR1 and CDR2 are LNHDA and SQIVND (reference sequence). The CDR3 DNA follows: TGTGCCAGTAGTCCAGGGGACACCCTAGGCACTGAAGCTTTCTTT. It yields the protein CASSPGDTLGTEAFF.

With regard to this clone: This sample includes further DNA sequences coding for the same CDR3. The V call is TRBV6-5, the J call TRBJ1-1; D might be TRBD1 (6 bases). V was cut by 0 bases and J by 1 base, with 6 bases left in between. Germline CDR1 reads MNHEY; CDR2 reads SVGAGI. There are 14 residues in the CDR3. The DNA of the CDR3 is TGTGCCAGCAGTTACTCCAGGGGGAACACTGAAGCTTTCTTT. It is translated as CASSYSRGNTEAFF.

The chain has TRBV28 and TRBJ1-2; 9 nucleotides align to TRBD1. With V trimmed by 2 bases and J by 4 bases, 8 bases remained unmatched. The CDR3 sequence is 16 residues long. The germline gives CDR1 MDHEN, CDR2 SYDVKM. CDR3 residues: CASSLSGTGFLYGYTF. The DNA for the CDR3 is TGTGCCAGCAGTTTAAGCGGGACAGGGTTTCTCTATGGCTACACCTTC.

The CDR3 here is CASSFETGKNEKLFF. The CDR3 DNA reads TGTGCCAGCAGCTTTGAAACAGGGAAAAATGAAAAACTGTTTTTT. The V call is TRBV25-1, the J call TRBJ1-4; possibly TRBD1 for D (6 bases). Trimming pared 6 bases from V and 5 bases from J, leaving 16 bases between. Germline CDR1 and CDR2: MGHDK and SYGVNS. CDR3 size: 15 residues.

The rearrangement links TRBV11-3 to TRBJ1-5; D unclear. Germline V gives CDR1 SGHNT, CDR2 YENEEA. The CDR3 consists of 20 residues. V gave up 0 bases and J gave up 0 bases, with 21 bases separating them. As DNA, the CDR3 is TGTGCCAGCAGCTTAGACCGACCGGGATCCCCTTATAATAGCAATCAGCCCCAGCATTTT. It is translated as CASSLDRPGSPYNSNQPQHF.

V gene TRBV5-6 combines with J gene TRBJ2-1, with a possible D match to TRBD2 (5 bases). CDR3 length equals 14 residues. Germline loops: CDR1 SGHDT, CDR2 YYEEEE. V shed 7 bases and J shed 0 bases, with 11 bases lying between them. The CDR3 reads CASFGLSSYNEQFF. CDR3 coding DNA: TGTGCCAGCTTTGGACTTTCCTCCTACAATGAGCAGTTCTTC.

A remark on this clone: This sample includes further DNA sequences coding for the same CDR3. The chain's CDR3 is CASSLDRDSPLHF. In nucleotides, the CDR3 is TGTGCCAGCAGTTTGGACAGGGATTCACCCCTCCACTTT. The chain is built from TRBV12-3 or TRBV12-4 and TRBJ1-6; 8 bases fit TRBD1. The CDR3 contains 13 residues. Trimming took 3 bases from V and 8 from J; bases not matched to a gene: 0.